A single sample is the source of the 16 T cell receptor beta chains below, sequenced in a study of shared clonotypes between healthy human individuals. Terminally differentiated effector memory CD45RA+ cells were excluded by CCR7 positive selection of CD45RO-negative cells. TCRdb's copy holds only in-frame clones and misses some; the assay was immunoSEQ multiplex PCR. The sample consists of about 2 million clones, about 95% of them appearing once. Sample: naive CD8+ T cells sorted from blood. These receptors were taken from a man aged 18 to 29 in good health.

V is TRBV30 and J is TRBJ1-2; D possibly corresponds to TRBD1 (5 bases). Germline V CDR1 and CDR2: GTSNPN, SVGIG (reference sequence). The CDR3 contains 16 residues. Trimming shortened V by 2 bases and J by 8 bases, and 24 bases separated the two germline ends. CDR3 loop: CAWSSSSGIGPRGYTF. DNA for the CDR3: TGTGCCTGGAGTTCCTCATCAGGGATCGGGCCTCGCGGCTACACCTTC.

The chain uses TRBV6-5 and TRBJ1-1; tentatively, D is TRBD1 (5 bases). The V gene's germline CDR1 is MNHEY and CDR2 SVGAGI. CDR3 length equals 16 residues. Trimming took 2 bases from V and 3 from J, leaving 16 bases between them. CDR3 bases: TGTGCCAGCAGTTACCTGGGGGGACCCAAGGACACTGAAGCTTTCTTT. Translated: CASSYLGGPKDTEAFF.

V gene TRBV13 combines with J gene TRBJ2-7, with 8 positions matching TRBD2. CDR3 length: 14 residues. Germline V gene data show CDR1 as PRHDT and CDR2 as FYEKMQ (reference sequence). The V gene end was trimmed by 5 bases and the J gene end by 3 bases; junction bases not matched to a gene: 6. CDR3 amino acids: CASSPGLAFYEQYF. The CDR3 bases are TGTGCCAGCAGCCCTGGACTAGCCTTCTACGAGCAGTACTTC.

In the case of this clone: This sample includes further DNA sequences coding for the same CDR3. This sequence joins TRBV27 and TRBJ2-1; no clear D gene. Looked up from germline, CDR1 is MNHEY and CDR2 is SMNVEV (reference sequence). The CDR3 covers 15 residues. Between the trimmed V and J ends, which lost 2 bases and 0 bases, there was a span of 8 bases. CDR3 DNA sequence: TGTGCCAGCAGTTTAGGACCTAGCTCCTACAATGAGCAGTTCTTC. Translating it yields CASSLGPSSYNEQFF.

The genes are TRBV13 and TRBJ1-4, with TRBD1 identical over 11 bases. With V trimmed by 2 bases and J by 7 bases, 3 bases remained unmatched. The CDR3 spans 15 residues. Germline loops: CDR1 PRHDT, CDR2 FYEKMQ (reference sequence). The CDR3 sequence: CASSLWGQGVEKLFF. In DNA, the CDR3 is TGTGCCAGCAGCTTATGGGGACAGGGGGTTGAAAAACTGTTTTTT.

CDR3 coding DNA: TGTGCCAGCAGCTTAGGACCTTTCCCTGGACAGACCATCTCCTACGAGCAGTACTTC. Encoded protein: CASSLGPFPGQTISYEQYF. The chain links TRBV7-2 to TRBJ2-7, with D possibly TRBD1 on 6 matching bases. The CDR3 is 19 residues long. V gave up 1 base and J gave up 0 bases, with 22 bases separating them. Germline CDR1 and CDR2: SGHTA and FQGNSA.

The chain employs TRBV11-2 and TRBJ2-1, with TRBD1 matching over 7 bases. Germline CDR1 and CDR2: SGHAT and FQNNGV. The CDR3 has 15 residues. The ends lost 6 bases at V and 5 bases at J; junction bases unmatched: 10. The CDR3 sequence is CASRDLTGSNNEQFF. CDR3 DNA: TGTGCCAGCAGGGACTTGACAGGGTCCAACAATGAGCAGTTCTTC.

The J gene is TRBJ2-3, the V gene TRBV6-1; D may be TRBD2 (7 bases). Germline V gene lookup returns CDR1 MNHNS and CDR2 SASEGT. Between the trimmed V and J ends, which lost 1 base and 2 bases, there was a span of 13 bases. This CDR3 is built from 16 residues. Written as DNA, the CDR3 is TGTGCCAGCAGTGAAGTGGCGGGGGCCTTCACAGATACGCAGTATTTT. This sequence encodes CASSEVAGAFTDTQYF.

To note about this clone: Different DNA sequences within this sample yield the same CDR3. This chain joins TRBV5-6 and TRBJ2-7; a possible D gene is TRBD2 (5 bases). This CDR3 is 14 amino acids long. Germline loops: CDR1 SGHDT, CDR2 YYEEEE. Trimming pared 0 bases from V and 3 bases from J, leaving 10 bases between. CDR3 region: CASSLAGSFYEQYF. For the CDR3, the DNA is TGTGCCAGCAGCTTGGCGGGGTCCTTCTACGAGCAGTACTTC.

The V call is TRBV13, the J call TRBJ2-3, with unresolved D. Germline V gives CDR1 PRHDT, CDR2 FYEKMQ (reference sequence). CDR3 length equals 17 residues. V lost 5 bases and J 1 base, leaving 19 bases between the germline ends. Here the CDR3 reads CASSLSHYNYRTDTQYF. The CDR3 DNA reads TGTGCCAGCAGCCTCTCGCACTATAATTACCGCACAGATACGCAGTATTTT.

The chain recombines TRBV5-4 with TRBJ2-7, with D perhaps matching TRBD2 (5 bases). The CDR3 loop spans 16 amino acids. With 4 bases removed from V and 5 bases from J, the gap between germline ends came to 22 bases. Germline assignment: CDR1 SGHNT and CDR2 YYREEE (reference sequence). As DNA, the CDR3 is TGTGCCAGCAGCAGAGCTTATCGGGATTCGAGCGACGAGCAGTACTTC. It translates to CASSRAYRDSSDEQYF.

The V gene is TRBV27, the J gene TRBJ2-7; 7 bases line up with TRBD1. This CDR3 region has 15 residues. Germline V gene sequence: CDR1 MNHEY, CDR2 SMNVEV (reference sequence). V dropped 6 bases and J dropped 0; count of bases not matched to a gene: 8. The CDR3 spells CASSLGTASSYEQYF. The DNA for the CDR3 is TGTGCCAGCAGCCTCGGGACAGCTTCCTCCTACGAGCAGTACTTC.

Notes on this clone: Other DNA sequences within the sample encode an identical CDR3. The chain employs TRBV5-6 and TRBJ2-7; D remains unclear. V lost 0 bases and J lost 7, with 8 bases in between. The CDR3 covers 12 residues. CDR1 SGHDT and CDR2 YYEEEE come from the germline V gene. CDR3 sequence: CASSLAPGEQYF. In DNA form, the CDR3 reads TGTGCCAGCAGCTTGGCCCCTGGGGAGCAGTACTTC. The full variable domain, with the rest looked up from reference TRBV5-6 and TRBJ2-7, is DAGVTQSPTHLIKTRGQQVTLRCSPKSGHDTVSWYQQALGQGPQFIFQYYEEEERQRGNFPDRFSGHQFPNYSSELNVNALLLGDSALYLCASSLAPGEQYFGPGTRLTVT.

This clone was seen just once. Other DNA sequences in the sample encode the same CDR3. DNA of the CDR3: TGTGCCAGCAGTTTAGTCGGGACAGGAACCTACGAGCAGTACTTC. Its translation: CASSLVGTGTYEQYF. The chain joins TRBV27 to TRBJ2-7, with TRBD1 identical over 8 bases. CDR3 length: 15 amino acids. The V segment lost 2 bases and the J segment 2 bases; nucleotides outside the gene matches: 5. The germline gives CDR1 MNHEY, CDR2 SMNVEV (reference sequence).

The rearrangement uses TRBV27 and TRBJ2-7; D is ambiguous. Germline-derived CDR1 and CDR2 are MNHEY and SMNVEV (reference sequence). Trimming removed 2 bases from V and 4 bases from J, with 12 bases in between. This CDR3 has 14 amino acids. CDR3 in amino acids: CASSLRGARYEQYF. For the CDR3, the DNA is TGTGCCAGCAGTTTACGTGGAGCGCGGTACGAGCAGTACTTC.

The genes are TRBV10-2 and TRBJ2-3; TRBD1 or TRBD2 may be the D gene (5 bases each). Germline loops: CDR1 WSHSY, CDR2 SAAADI. The V end lost 4 bases, the J end lost 1 base, and 15 bases lay between the germline ends. This CDR3 contains 16 residues. The CDR3 sequence: CASSGPRDGGTDTQYF. The CDR3 DNA reads as TGCGCCAGCAGTGGACCCCGGGACGGAGGCACAGATACGCAGTATTTT.